This paragraph covers one T cell receptor beta chain sequence. Antigen specificity is unknown. Possible read error: a much larger clone is one base away. This is likely a read error, given that the CDR3 carries no conserved phenylalanine or tryptophan at its end. The tissue used was unsorted bulk material of roughly 17-32 mg. RNA and DNA were co-extracted from it with the AllPrep DNA/RNA mini kit. The patients, who had chronic HBV infection, were treatment-naive (untreated). The sample originates from a study of tumor-infiltrating lymphocytes in primary liver carcinoma. General study points: The proportion of top clones found throughout all five tumor regions was only about 7-24%.

Total RNA amounting to roughly 450 ng was the source from which TCR beta cDNA was made with a constant-region primer. A slightly modified ARM-PCR protocol with three nested multiplex PCR rounds produced these TCR beta libraries. TRBV1-TRBV30 forward primers and a C-beta reverse primer were used in the first two PCR rounds, which each ran for 9 to 10 cycles. TCRdb passed the multiplex PCR reads through MiXCR, listing each CDR3 protein once. This sample has 95,000 to 150,000 distinct CDR3 sequences, with around two thirds found just once. The V gene lost 6 bases and the J gene lost 3 bases, with 11 bases spanning the gap. This CDR3 has 13 residues.

The V gene is TRBV12-3 or TRBV12-4, the J gene TRBJ1-1, with D perhaps TRBD1 (5 bases). The specimen was liver tumor tissue from sampling region 1. Described subset: tumor region T1, superior pole. This receptor was identified in an older woman with primary liver carcinoma and hepatitis B virus infection. CDR3 region: CASSEDSYTEAFS. CDR3 DNA sequence: TGTGCCAGCAGCGAAGACAGTTACACTGAAGCTTTCTCT.